This entry lists 10 T cell receptor beta chains sequenced from one sample in a study of human T cells and chemical hapten exposure. The time point: pre-sensitization, week 0. Sample treatment: therapeutic diphenylcyclopropenone sensitization with weekly scalp DPC. TCRdb itself ran the RACE reads through MiXCR, one entry per CDR3 protein. The profile shows around 380,000 distinct CDR3 sequences, around 5.5% of them singletons. The source material was whole blood, sampled in connection with sensitization to the hapten diphenylcyclopropenone (DPC). These receptors all come from a woman between 18 and 29 years old with alopecia areata. Some clones in this sample may be carry-over from other donors' samples.

The V gene is TRBV7-9, the J gene TRBJ2-7; tentative D call: TRBD2 (6 bases). The V gene's germline CDR1 is SEHNR and CDR2 FQNEAQ (reference sequence). Between the trimmed V and J ends, which lost 5 bases and 2 bases, there was a span of 13 bases. There are 14 residues in the CDR3. CDR3: CASSPTAGPYEQYF. The DNA for the CDR3 is TGTGCCAGCAGCCCGACGGCGGGGCCCTACGAGCAGTACTTC.

There are a few counts of this clonotype. The chain combines TRBV4-2 with TRBJ1-2; perhaps TRBD1 as D (6 bases). CDR3 length: 15 amino acids. Germline values: CDR1 LGHNA, CDR2 YNFKEQ. V was pared by 1 base and J by 4 bases, with 13 bases between. The CDR3 here is CASSQARTVTYGYTF. CDR3 nucleotide sequence: TGTGCCAGCAGCCAAGCCCGGACAGTAACCTATGGCTACACCTTC.

This clonotype occurred a few times. The V and J genes are TRBV15 and TRBJ2-1, with unresolved D. V was pared by 1 base and J by 5 bases, with 12 bases between. The CDR3 sequence is 15 residues long. CDR1 and CDR2 (germline): LNHNV, YYDKDF (reference sequence). CDR3 sequence reads: CATSRARNFDNEQFF. Here the CDR3 DNA reads TGTGCCACCAGCAGAGCTCGGAACTTCGACAATGAGCAGTTCTTC.

This clonotype appeared many times. The chain has TRBV5-1 and TRBJ1-6, with D tentatively TRBD1 (5 bases). Looked up from germline, CDR1 is SGHRS and CDR2 is YFSETQ. V was pared by 3 bases and J by 7 bases, with 11 bases between. This CDR3 has 14 residues. CDR3 loop: CASSSGTGNSPLHF. The CDR3 nucleotides read TGCGCCAGCAGCTCCGGGACGGGAAATTCACCCCTCCACTTT.

The CDR3 spells CSARDPGQGAYYGYTF. CDR3 coding DNA: TGCAGTGCTAGAGATCCTGGACAGGGGGCATACTATGGCTACACCTTC. The chain uses TRBV20-1 and TRBJ1-2; 11 nucleotides align to TRBD1. After removal of 0 bases from V and 3 bases from J, the junction contained 6 bases not matched to a gene. CDR3 length: 16 residues. The V gene's germline CDR1 is DFQATT and CDR2 SNEGSKA (reference sequence).

The rearrangement links TRBV20-1 to TRBJ2-7; 8 bases are a match to TRBD1. Unmatched junction bases numbered 14, after V lost 3 bases and J lost 1 base. The germline V gene has CDR1 DFQATT and CDR2 SNEGSKA (reference sequence). There are 17 residues in the CDR3. CDR3 region: CSARGADLDRASYEQYF. The CDR3 DNA reads TGCAGTGCTAGGGGGGCGGACCTGGACAGGGCTTCCTACGAGCAGTACTTC.

This clonotype was seen repeatedly, ten times or more. This chain joins TRBV6-6 and TRBJ1-6, with TRBD1 matching 9 bases. The CDR3 sequence is 16 residues long. The germline gives CDR1 MNHNY, CDR2 SVGAGI (reference sequence). Trimming removed 2 bases from V and 6 bases from J; junction bases left unmatched: 5. The CDR3 DNA reads TGTGCCAGCAGTTACCCTAAGGACAGGGGTAATTCACCCCTCCACTTT. Translating gives CASSYPKDRGNSPLHF.

J is TRBJ2-1 and V is TRBV5-4; D possibly uses TRBD1 or TRBD2 (5 bases each). This CDR3 is 14 amino acids long. V lost 2 bases and J lost 8, with 14 bases in between. Germline V gene lookup returns CDR1 SGHNT and CDR2 YYREEE (reference sequence). CDR3 DNA sequence: TGTGCCAGCAGCTTTCGAAACGGGGCAGATGAGCAGTTCTTC. Residues: CASSFRNGADEQFF.

This clonotype was seen repeatedly, ten times or more. V gene TRBV6-5 combines with J gene TRBJ1-5; no clear D gene. This CDR3 contains 13 residues. The V gene's germline CDR1 is MNHEY and CDR2 SVGAGI. Trimming took 5 bases from V and 1 from J, leaving 6 bases between them. The CDR3 sequence is CASSTGSNQPQHF. CDR3 sequence (DNA): TGTGCCAGCAGTACGGGGAGCAATCAGCCCCAGCATTTT.

The table lists this clonotype with many counts. This chain joins TRBV4-3 and TRBJ2-7; D ambiguous. V was clipped by 0 bases and J by 1 base, with 10 bases between them. This CDR3 has 15 residues. In germline, CDR1 is LGHNA, CDR2 YSLEER. CDR3 in DNA: TGCGCCAGCAGCCAAGATATAGGCGGATCCTACGAGCAGTACTTC. This gives the protein CASSQDIGGSYEQYF.